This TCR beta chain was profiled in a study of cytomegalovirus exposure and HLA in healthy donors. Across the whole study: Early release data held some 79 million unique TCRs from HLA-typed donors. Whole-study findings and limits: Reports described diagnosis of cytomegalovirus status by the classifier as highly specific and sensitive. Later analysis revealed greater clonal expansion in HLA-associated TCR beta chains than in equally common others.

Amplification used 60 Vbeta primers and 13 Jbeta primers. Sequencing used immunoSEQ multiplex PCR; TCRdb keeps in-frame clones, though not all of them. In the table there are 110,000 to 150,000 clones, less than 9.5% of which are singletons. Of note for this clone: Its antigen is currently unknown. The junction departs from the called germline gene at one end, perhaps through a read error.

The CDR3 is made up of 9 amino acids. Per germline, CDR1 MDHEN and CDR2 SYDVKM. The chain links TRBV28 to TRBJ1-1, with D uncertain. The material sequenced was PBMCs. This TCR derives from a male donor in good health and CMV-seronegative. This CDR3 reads CASSFTCYF. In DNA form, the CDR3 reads TGTGCCAGCAGTTTTACGTGCTACTTT.